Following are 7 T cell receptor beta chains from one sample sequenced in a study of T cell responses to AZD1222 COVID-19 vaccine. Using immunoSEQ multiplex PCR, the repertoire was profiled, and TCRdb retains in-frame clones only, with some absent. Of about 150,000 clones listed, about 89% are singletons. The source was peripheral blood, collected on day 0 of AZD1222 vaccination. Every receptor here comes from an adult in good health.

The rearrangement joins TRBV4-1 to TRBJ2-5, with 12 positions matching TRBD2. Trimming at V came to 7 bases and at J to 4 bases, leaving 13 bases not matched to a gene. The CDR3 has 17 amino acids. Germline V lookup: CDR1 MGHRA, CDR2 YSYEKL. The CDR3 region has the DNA TGCGCCAGCATGGATCTAGCGGGAGGGCCGAGTCCAGAGACCCAGTACTTC. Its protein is CASMDLAGGPSPETQYF.

This chain's CDR3 is CASSLGGTNNSPLHF. Written as DNA, the CDR3 is TGTGCCAGCAGCTTAGGGGGGACAAATAATTCACCCCTCCACTTT. The rearrangement uses TRBV11-2 and TRBJ1-6; maybe TRBD1 (6 bases). This CDR3 is built from 15 residues. V was trimmed by 1 base and J by 5 bases, leaving 9 bases between them. Per the germline V gene, CDR1 is SGHAT and CDR2 is FQNNGV. The complete variable domain, with remaining parts taken from reference TRBV11-2 and TRBJ1-6, reads EAGVAQSPRYKIIEKRQSVAFWCNPISGHATLYWYQQILGQGPKLLIQFQNNGVVDDSQLPKDRFSAERLKGVDSTLKIQPAKLEDSAVYLCASSLGGTNNSPLHFGNGTRLTVT.

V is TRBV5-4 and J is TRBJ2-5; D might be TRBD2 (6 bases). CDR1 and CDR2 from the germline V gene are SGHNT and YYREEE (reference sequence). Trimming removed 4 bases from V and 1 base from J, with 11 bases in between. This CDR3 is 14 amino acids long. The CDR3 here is CASSPQGLQETQYF. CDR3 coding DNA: TGTGCCAGCAGCCCCCAGGGACTCCAAGAGACCCAGTACTTC.

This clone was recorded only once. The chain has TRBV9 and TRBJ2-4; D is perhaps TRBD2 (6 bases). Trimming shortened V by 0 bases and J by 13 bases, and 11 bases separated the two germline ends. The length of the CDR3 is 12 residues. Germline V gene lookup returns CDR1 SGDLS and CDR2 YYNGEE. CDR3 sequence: CASSVAEGYQYF. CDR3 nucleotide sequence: TGTGCCAGCAGCGTAGCGGAGGGGTACCAGTACTTC.

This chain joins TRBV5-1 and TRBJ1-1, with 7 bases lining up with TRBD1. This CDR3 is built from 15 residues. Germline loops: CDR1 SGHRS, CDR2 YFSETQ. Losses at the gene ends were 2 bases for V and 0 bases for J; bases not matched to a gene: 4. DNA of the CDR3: TGCGCCAGCAGCTTCTCGACAGGGATGAACACTGAAGCTTTCTTT. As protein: CASSFSTGMNTEAFF.

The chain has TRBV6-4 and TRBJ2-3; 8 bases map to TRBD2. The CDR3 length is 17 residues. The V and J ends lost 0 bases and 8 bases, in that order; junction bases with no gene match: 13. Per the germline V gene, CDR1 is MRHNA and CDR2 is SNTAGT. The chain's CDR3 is CASSDSTAGADPGTQYF. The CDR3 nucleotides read TGTGCCAGCAGTGACTCGACAGCGGGAGCCGATCCGGGTACGCAGTATTTT.

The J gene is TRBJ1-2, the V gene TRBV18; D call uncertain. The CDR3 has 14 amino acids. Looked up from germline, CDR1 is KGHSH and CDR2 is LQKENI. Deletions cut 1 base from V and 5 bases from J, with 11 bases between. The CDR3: CASSPRPTEYGYTF. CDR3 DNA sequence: TGTGCCAGCTCACCACGGCCCACGGAATATGGCTACACCTTC.